What follows are 15 T cell receptor beta chains derived from one specimen sequenced in a study of T cell responses to AZD1222 COVID-19 vaccine. Assay used: immunoSEQ multiplex PCR; TCRdb lists only in-frame clones, some missing. Of roughly 150,000 clones listed, around 92% are singletons. Here the sequenced sample was peripheral blood, taken on day 0 of AZD1222 vaccination. Receptors originate from an adult in good health.

CDR3 protein: CATSRGQGNQPQHF. The DNA for the CDR3 is TGTGCCACCAGCAGAGGACAGGGGAATCAGCCCCAGCATTTT. The chain has TRBV15 and TRBJ1-5; 8 bases fit TRBD1. The CDR3 is made up of 14 amino acids. Germline V lookup: CDR1 LNHNV, CDR2 YYDKDF (reference sequence). Trimming took 1 base from V and 4 from J; bases not matched to a gene: 0.

The chain links TRBV12-3 or TRBV12-4 to TRBJ2-2; D call uncertain. This CDR3 is 13 amino acids long. The germline V and J ends were trimmed by 3 bases and 6 bases, with 8 bases remaining between them. CDR3 loop: CASSLDGSGELFF. CDR3 nucleotides: TGTGCCAGCAGTTTGGATGGATCCGGGGAGCTGTTTTTT.

The gene calls are TRBV28 and TRBJ2-3; possibly TRBD2 for D (6 bases). Trimming took 5 bases from V and 11 from J, leaving 14 bases between them. There are 12 residues in the CDR3. Germline CDR1 MDHEN, CDR2 SYDVKM. The CDR3 nucleotides are TGTGCCAGCAGTGCGGGGACCCGCAAGCAGTATTTT. Amino acids: CASSAGTRKQYF.

The rearrangement links TRBV19 to TRBJ2-2; maybe TRBD2 (6 bases). Germline values: CDR1 LNHDA, CDR2 SQIVND (reference sequence). Trimming removed 5 bases at V and 6 bases at J, with 13 bases between. This CDR3 has 14 residues. The CDR3 region is CASSVPGVAGELFF. In DNA form, the CDR3 reads TGTGCCAGTAGTGTCCCGGGGGTCGCCGGGGAGCTGTTTTTT.

The chain couples TRBV5-4 to TRBJ1-1; D gene unclear. V dropped 5 bases and J dropped 3 bases, with 14 bases sitting between them. Germline-derived CDR1 and CDR2 are SGHNT and YYREEE (reference sequence). The CDR3 has 14 residues. The CDR3 coding sequence is TGTGCCAGCAGAGAGGACTCTAGGGACACTGAAGCTTTCTTT. It specifies CASREDSRDTEAFF.

This chain links TRBV5-5 with TRBJ2-2; D may be TRBD2 (6 bases). Trimming shortened V by 0 bases and J by 4 bases, and 13 bases separated the two germline ends. The CDR3 extends over 16 amino acids. Looked up from germline, CDR1 is SGHKS and CDR2 is YYEKEE (reference sequence). Here the CDR3 reads CASSLGAGSITGELFF. The CDR3 region has the DNA TGTGCCAGCAGCTTGGGGGCGGGGAGTATCACCGGGGAGCTGTTTTTT.

The genes are TRBV7-9 and TRBJ2-7; D tentatively fits TRBD1 or TRBD2 (5 bases each). Germline lookup yields CDR1 SEHNR and CDR2 FQNEAQ (reference sequence). The CDR3 length is 12 residues. V lost 7 bases to trimming and J lost 4 bases, with 11 bases between them. The CDR3: CASMGPAYEQYF. The DNA of the CDR3 is TGTGCCAGCATGGGACCGGCATACGAGCAGTACTTC.

The rearrangement links TRBV6-5 to TRBJ2-3; 8 bases map to TRBD2. CDR3 length: 16 amino acids. CDR1 and CDR2 from the germline V gene are MNHEY and SVGAGI. Trimming cost V 0 bases and J 3 bases; bases outside gene matches: 5. In nucleotides, the CDR3 is TGTGCCAGCAGTTACTCGGCGGGAGGTGTAACAGATACGCAGTATTTT. It is translated as CASSYSAGGVTDTQYF.

V is TRBV5-5 and J is TRBJ1-1; D might be TRBD1 (5 bases). Germline V gene lookup returns CDR1 SGHKS and CDR2 YYEKEE (reference sequence). The CDR3 contains 16 residues. The V end was cut by 5 bases, the J end by 1 base, with 18 bases between. DNA of the CDR3: TGTGCCAGCAGGACCTCAGGGCTAAGTAGGAACACTGAAGCTTTCTTT. It specifies CASRTSGLSRNTEAFF.

The genes are TRBV20-1 and TRBJ1-6; tentatively, D is TRBD1 (5 bases). The V gene's germline CDR1 is DFQATT and CDR2 SNEGSKA (reference sequence). CDR3 size: 14 residues. Trimming left V 3 bases short and J 3 bases short, with 9 bases between. This chain's CDR3 is CSASLTGYNSPLHF. CDR3 in DNA: TGCAGTGCTAGTCTAACAGGCTATAATTCACCCCTCCACTTT.

This chain links TRBV30 with TRBJ1-5; perhaps TRBD1 as D (6 bases). Looked up from germline, CDR1 is GTSNPN and CDR2 is SVGIG (reference sequence). The CDR3 loop spans 13 amino acids. The germline V and J ends were trimmed by 3 bases and 6 bases, with 12 bases remaining between them. The CDR3 reads CAWRGGAGQPQHF. CDR3 bases: TGTGCCTGGAGAGGGGGGGCCGGTCAGCCCCAGCATTTT.

A few counts support this clone. The rearrangement joins TRBV14 to TRBJ2-2; TRBD2 matches 10 bases. The V gene end was trimmed by 2 bases and the J gene end by 7 bases; junction bases not matched to a gene: 7. CDR1 and CDR2 from the germline V gene are SGHDN and FVKESK. The CDR3 is 16 amino acids. In DNA form, the CDR3 reads TGTGCCAGCAGCCAACTTCTAGCGGGGGCCATCGGGGAGCTGTTTTTT. This sequence encodes CASSQLLAGAIGELFF.

The chain is built from TRBV6-5 and TRBJ1-5; no clear D gene. CDR1 is MNHEY, CDR2 SVGAGI, per germline. This CDR3 comprises 14 residues. V was shortened by 6 bases and J by 2 bases, with 11 bases between the two germline ends. CDR3 amino acids: CASSRRAGNQPQHF. CDR3 coding DNA: TGTGCCAGCAGCCGCCGAGCGGGCAATCAGCCCCAGCATTTT.

This clone was seen a few times. The CDR3 loop reads CASSNDGTRGEKLFF. The DNA of the CDR3 is TGTGCCAGCAGTAATGACGGGACCAGAGGTGAAAAACTGTTTTTT. This chain connects TRBV28 to TRBJ1-4; the D gene is possibly TRBD1 (5 bases). V gave up 5 bases and J gave up 7 bases, with 17 bases separating them. The CDR3 loop spans 15 amino acids. Per the germline V gene, CDR1 is MDHEN and CDR2 is SYDVKM.

The J gene is TRBJ2-7, the V gene TRBV7-8; 14 nucleotides line up with TRBD2. This CDR3 contains 16 residues. V lost 5 bases, J lost 4 bases, and 7 bases stayed unmatched. CDR1 is SGHVS, CDR2 FQNEAQ, per germline. CDR3 protein: CASSNRLAGGQYEQYF. The CDR3 DNA is TGTGCCAGCAGCAATCGACTAGCGGGAGGGCAATACGAGCAGTACTTC.